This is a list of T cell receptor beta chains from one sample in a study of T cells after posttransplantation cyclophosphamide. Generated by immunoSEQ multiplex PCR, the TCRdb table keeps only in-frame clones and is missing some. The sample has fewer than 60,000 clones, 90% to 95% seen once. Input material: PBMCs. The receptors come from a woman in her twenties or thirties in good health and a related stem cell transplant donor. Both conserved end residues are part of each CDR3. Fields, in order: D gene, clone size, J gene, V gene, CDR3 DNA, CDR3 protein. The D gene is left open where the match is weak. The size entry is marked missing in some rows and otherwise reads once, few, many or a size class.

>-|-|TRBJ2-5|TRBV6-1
TGTGCCAGCAGCCGACCCCCCGGACTTCAAGAGACCCAGTACTTC
CASSRPPGLQETQYF
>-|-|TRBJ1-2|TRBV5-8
TGTGCCAGCAGACTCAGGGGTCGACTTGGCTACACCTTC
CASRLRGRLGYTF
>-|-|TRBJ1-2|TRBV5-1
TGCGCCAGCAGTCGGACCGACAGCTCTAACTATGGCTACACCTTC
CASSRTDSSNYGYTF
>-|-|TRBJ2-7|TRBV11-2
TGTGCCAGCAGCCCAGACACTTCCTACGAGCAGTACTTC
CASSPDTSYEQYF
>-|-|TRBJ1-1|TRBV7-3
TGTGCCAGCAGCTTAGGGAGGGCCACTGAAGCTTTCTTT
CASSLGRATEAFF
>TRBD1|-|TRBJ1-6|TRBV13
TGTGCCAGCAGAAGGACAGGGCGGAATTCACCCCTCCACTTT
CASRRTGRNSPLHF
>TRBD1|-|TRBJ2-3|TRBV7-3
TGTGCCAGCAGCTTGGACAGGGCCCCAGATACGCAGTATTTT
CASSLDRAPDTQYF
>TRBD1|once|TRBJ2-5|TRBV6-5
TGTGCCAGCAGTATTACAGGGGGAACCCAGTACTTC
CASSITGGTQYF
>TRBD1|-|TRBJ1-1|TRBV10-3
TGTGCCATCATTGCCGGGACAGGGGGCGTCCCTGAAGCTTTCTTT
CAIIAGTGGVPEAFF
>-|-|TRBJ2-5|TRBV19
TGTGCCAGTAGTATTCTCGGGAATCCCGGAGAGACCCAGTACTTC
CASSILGNPGETQYF
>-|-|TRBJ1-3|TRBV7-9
TGTGCCTTGGAGGGAAACACCATATATTTT
CALEGNTIYF
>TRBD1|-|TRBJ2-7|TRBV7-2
TGTGCCAGCAGCAACCGACAGGGGGCTTGGGAGCAGTACTTC
CASSNRQGAWEQYF
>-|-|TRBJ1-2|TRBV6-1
TGTGCCAGCAGTGATCTCCGGGGTGACTATGGCTACACCTTC
CASSDLRGDYGYTF
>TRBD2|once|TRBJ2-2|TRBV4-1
TGCGCCAGCAGCCAAGTACTAGCGGGGGGGCCCCGGGAGCTGTTTTTT
CASSQVLAGGPRELFF
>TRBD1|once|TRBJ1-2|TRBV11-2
TGTGCCAGCAGCCCCTACTCACAGGGGACCAGATATGGCTACACCTTC
CASSPYSQGTRYGYTF
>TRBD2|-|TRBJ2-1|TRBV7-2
TGTGCCAGCAGCCGAGCGGGGGGTTCCTACAATGAGCAGTTCTTC
CASSRAGGSYNEQFF
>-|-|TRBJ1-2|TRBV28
TGTGCCAGCAGTCAAAAATATGGCTACACCTTC
CASSQKYGYTF
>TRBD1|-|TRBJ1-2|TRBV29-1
TGCAGCGTCCAACAGGGGAGAGGCTACACCTTC
CSVQQGRGYTF
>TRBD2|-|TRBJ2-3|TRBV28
TGTGCCAGCACCGATCCTGGAGGACTAGCGGGGGGCCCCACAGATACGCAGTATTTT
CASTDPGGLAGGPTDTQYF
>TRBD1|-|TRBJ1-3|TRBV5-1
TGCGCCAGCAGCTTTTCAAACAGGGGGCCTGGAAACACCATATATTTT
CASSFSNRGPGNTIYF
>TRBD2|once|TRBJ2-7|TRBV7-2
TGTGCCAGCAGCTTATGGCGGGGGGTCTACGAGCAGTACTTC
CASSLWRGVYEQYF
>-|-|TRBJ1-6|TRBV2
TGTGCCAGCAGTTTATCGGGGGGCGCCCATAATTCACCCCTCCACTTT
CASSLSGGAHNSPLHF
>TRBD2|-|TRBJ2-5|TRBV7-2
TGTGCCAGCAGCTCGTTAGTTTCCGGGGGGGGCTTTGAGACCCAGTACTTC
CASSSLVSGGGFETQYF
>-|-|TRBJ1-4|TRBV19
TGTGCCAGTAGCAGGGGACGGGGGGGGAGAGAAAAACTGTTTTTT
CASSRGRGGREKLFF
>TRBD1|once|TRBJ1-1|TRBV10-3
TGTGCCATCAGTGATAAGGGGACAGTGCTTCTTGAAGCTTTCTTT
CAISDKGTVLLEAFF
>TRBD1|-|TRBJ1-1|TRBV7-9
TGTGCCAGCAGCCCTACGGCAGGGGGCCACACTGAAGCTTTCTTT
CASSPTAGGHTEAFF
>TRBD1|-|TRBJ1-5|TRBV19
TGTGCCCTAGGACAGGGACGGGATCAGCCCCAGCATTTT
CALGQGRDQPQHF
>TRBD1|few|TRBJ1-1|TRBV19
TGTGCCAGTAGTCGGACAGGGGCCACTGAAGCTTTCTTT
CASSRTGATEAFF
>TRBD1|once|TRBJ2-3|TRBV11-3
TGTGCCAGCAGCTTAGAAGGGACAGATGGGGTGTATTTT
CASSLEGTDGVYF
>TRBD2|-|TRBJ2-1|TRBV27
TGTGCCAGCAGTCGTCGAACTAGCGGGGGAAATGAGCAGTTCTTC
CASSRRTSGGNEQFF
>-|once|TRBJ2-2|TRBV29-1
TGCAGCGTTGCCACAGGGCTGGGCACCGGGGAGCTGTTTTTT
CSVATGLGTGELFF
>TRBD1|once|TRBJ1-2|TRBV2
TGTGCCAGCAAAAGGACAGGGGAAAACACCTTC
CASKRTGENTF
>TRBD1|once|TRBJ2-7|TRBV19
TGTGCCAGTAGTACAGACAGGGCCTACGAGCAGTACTTC
CASSTDRAYEQYF
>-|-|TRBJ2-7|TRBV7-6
TGTGCCAGCAGCTTCTTTGACAACTACGAGCAGTACTTC
CASSFFDNYEQYF
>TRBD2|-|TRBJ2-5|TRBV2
TGTGCCAGCAGAGGACTAGCCCAAGAGACCCAGTACTTC
CASRGLAQETQYF
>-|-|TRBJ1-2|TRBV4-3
TGCGCCAGCAGCCAAGATCGCACGCCACTCTATGGCTACACCTTC
CASSQDRTPLYGYTF
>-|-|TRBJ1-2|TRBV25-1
TGTGCCAGCAGTGAAGGTGTCAGAAATAACTATGGCTACACCTTC
CASSEGVRNNYGYTF